These T cell receptor beta chains were read from a single sample in a study of lymphopenia after photon versus proton radiotherapy. This table comes from immunoSEQ multiplex PCR, and its TCRdb copy is limited to in-frame clones, with some not included. The sample shows 60,000 or so clones, 75% to 90% of them seen only once. The material sequenced was peripheral blood, taken from a patient treated with proton-based radiotherapy. The receptors derive from a man aged 80 or over with esophageal cancer. Each CDR3 is given with its conserved first and last residue. A D gene is named only where the DNA matches it firmly.

>14|TRBD1|TRBV5-1|TRBJ1-2
CASSPLRGQGGYTF
>12|.|TRBV28|TRBJ2-3
CATDSSTDTQYF
>15|.|TRBV25-1|TRBJ2-3
CASSEQGVRADTQYF
>13|.|TRBV7-9|TRBJ1-1
CASSLGGTTEAFF
>13|.|TRBV5-1|TRBJ1-1
CASTRESNTEAFF
>10|.|TRBV21-1|TRBJ2-7
CASSKVEGTF
>14|.|TRBV12-1|TRBJ2-3
CAEATSGGGDTQYF
>17|.|TRBV4-1|TRBJ2-3
CATGPVAGWGSTDTQYF
>17|TRBD2|TRBV13|TRBJ2-1
CASSLDLAGGTYNEQFF
>15|.|TRBV18|TRBJ2-2
CASSQKTENTGELFF
>12|.|TRBV5-8|TRBJ1-5
CASSSRNQPQHF
>15|.|TRBV6-1|TRBJ2-3
CASSPFWGGTDTQYF
>14|.|TRBV7-6|TRBJ2-2
CASSEWWETGELFF
>14|TRBD1|TRBV4-1|TRBJ2-7
CASSLRDRDYEQYF
>11|.|TRBV30|TRBJ1-4
CASYREEKLFF
>17|TRBD2|TRBV5-4|TRBJ2-2
CASSLSASSGSTGELFF
>15|.|TRBV11-3|TRBJ2-2
CASSPRGRATGELFF
>14|.|TRBV6-1|TRBJ1-1
CASREYREGAEAFF
>13|.|TRBV6-6|TRBJ1-5
CASRALTNQPQHF
>15|TRBD1|TRBV19|TRBJ2-1
CASSATGGAHNEQFF
>13|.|TRBV5-1|TRBJ1-1
CASGQVMNTEAFF
>16|.|TRBV16|TRBJ1-1
CASSQGGEGVDTEAFF
>15|.|TRBV15|TRBJ1-5
CATRPGTRSNQPQHF
>14|.|TRBV7-6|TRBJ2-3
CASSLAYRADTQYF
>17|.|TRBV5-5|TRBJ1-6
CASSLGFSGSYNSPLHF
>14|.|TRBV6-5|TRBJ2-7
CASSYVVGGYEQYF
>14|TRBD1|TRBV19|TRBJ2-2
CASRRDRVTGELFF
>15|TRBD2|TRBV15|TRBJ2-1
CATRVPGLAGTEQFF
>14|.|TRBV7-9|TRBJ1-5
CASSLDAGNQPQHF
>16|.|TRBV2|TRBJ1-5
CASNTGWLQGNQPQHF
>16|TRBD1|TRBV5-1|TRBJ1-4
CASRSGTAGTNEKLFF
>14|TRBD2|TRBV9|TRBJ2-5
CASSRGLAGETQYF
>15|.|TRBV27|TRBJ2-2
CASSPQWGGTGELFF
>18|.|TRBV4-3|TRBJ2-7
CASSQDRPFGDVSYEQYF
>16|.|TRBV18|TRBJ2-2
CASSPPGRPNTGELFF
>14|.|TRBV6-5|TRBJ2-5
CASSTGKKRETQYF
>15|.|TRBV19|TRBJ1-1
CASSIGGRVNTEAFF